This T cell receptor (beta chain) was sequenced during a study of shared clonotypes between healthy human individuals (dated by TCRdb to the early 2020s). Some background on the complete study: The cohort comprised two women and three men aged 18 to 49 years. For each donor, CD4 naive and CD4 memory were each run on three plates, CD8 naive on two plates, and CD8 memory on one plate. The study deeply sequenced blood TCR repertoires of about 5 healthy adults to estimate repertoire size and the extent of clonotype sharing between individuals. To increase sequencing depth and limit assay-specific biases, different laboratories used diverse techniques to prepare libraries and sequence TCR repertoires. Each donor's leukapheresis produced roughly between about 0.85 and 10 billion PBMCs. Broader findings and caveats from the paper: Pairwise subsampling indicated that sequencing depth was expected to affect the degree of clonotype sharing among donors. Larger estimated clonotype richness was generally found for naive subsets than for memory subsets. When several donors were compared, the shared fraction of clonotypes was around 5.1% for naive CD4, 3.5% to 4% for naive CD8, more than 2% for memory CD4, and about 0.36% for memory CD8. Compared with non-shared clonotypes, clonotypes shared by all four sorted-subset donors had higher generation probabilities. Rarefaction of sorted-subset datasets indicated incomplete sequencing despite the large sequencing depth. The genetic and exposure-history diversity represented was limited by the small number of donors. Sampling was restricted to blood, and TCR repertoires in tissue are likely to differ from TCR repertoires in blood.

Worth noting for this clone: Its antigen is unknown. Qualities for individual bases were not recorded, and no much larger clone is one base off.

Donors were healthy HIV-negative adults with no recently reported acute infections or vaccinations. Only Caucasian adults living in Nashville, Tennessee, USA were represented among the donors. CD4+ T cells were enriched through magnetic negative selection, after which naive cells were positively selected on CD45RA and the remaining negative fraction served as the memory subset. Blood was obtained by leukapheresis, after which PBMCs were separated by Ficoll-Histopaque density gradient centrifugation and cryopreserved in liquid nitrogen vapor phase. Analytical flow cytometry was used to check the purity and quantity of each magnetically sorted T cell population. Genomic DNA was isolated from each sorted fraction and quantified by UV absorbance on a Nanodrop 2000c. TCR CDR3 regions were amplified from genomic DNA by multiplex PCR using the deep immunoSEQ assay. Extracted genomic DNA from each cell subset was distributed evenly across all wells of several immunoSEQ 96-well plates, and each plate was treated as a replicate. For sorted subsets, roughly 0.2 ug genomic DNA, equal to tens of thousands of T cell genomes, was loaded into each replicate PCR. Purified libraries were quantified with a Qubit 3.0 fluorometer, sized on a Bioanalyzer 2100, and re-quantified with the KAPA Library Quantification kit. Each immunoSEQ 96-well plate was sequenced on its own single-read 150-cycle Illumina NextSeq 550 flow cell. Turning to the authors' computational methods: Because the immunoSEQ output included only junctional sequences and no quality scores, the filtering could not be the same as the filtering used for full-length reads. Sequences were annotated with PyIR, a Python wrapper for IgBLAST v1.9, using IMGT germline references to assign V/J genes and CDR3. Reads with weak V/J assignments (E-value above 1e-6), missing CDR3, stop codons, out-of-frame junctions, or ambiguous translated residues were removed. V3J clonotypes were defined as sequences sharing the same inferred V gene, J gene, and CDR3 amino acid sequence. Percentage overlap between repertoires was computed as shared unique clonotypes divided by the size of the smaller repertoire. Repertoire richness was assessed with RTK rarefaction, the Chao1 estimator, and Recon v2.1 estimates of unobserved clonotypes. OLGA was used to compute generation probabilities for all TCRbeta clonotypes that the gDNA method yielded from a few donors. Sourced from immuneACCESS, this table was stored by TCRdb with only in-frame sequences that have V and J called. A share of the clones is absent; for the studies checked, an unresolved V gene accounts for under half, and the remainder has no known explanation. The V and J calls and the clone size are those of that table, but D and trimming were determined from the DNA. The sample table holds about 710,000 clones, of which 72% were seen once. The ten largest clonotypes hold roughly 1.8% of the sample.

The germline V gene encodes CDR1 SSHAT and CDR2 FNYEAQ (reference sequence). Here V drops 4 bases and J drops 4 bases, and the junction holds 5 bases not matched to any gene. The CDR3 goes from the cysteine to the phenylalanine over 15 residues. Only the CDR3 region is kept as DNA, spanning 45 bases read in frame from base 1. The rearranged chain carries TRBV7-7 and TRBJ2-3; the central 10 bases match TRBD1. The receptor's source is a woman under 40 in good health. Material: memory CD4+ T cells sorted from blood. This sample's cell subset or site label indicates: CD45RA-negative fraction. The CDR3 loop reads CASSYGTGAPDTQYF. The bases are TGTGCCAGCAGCTACGGGACAGGGGCCCCAGATACGCAGTATTTT.